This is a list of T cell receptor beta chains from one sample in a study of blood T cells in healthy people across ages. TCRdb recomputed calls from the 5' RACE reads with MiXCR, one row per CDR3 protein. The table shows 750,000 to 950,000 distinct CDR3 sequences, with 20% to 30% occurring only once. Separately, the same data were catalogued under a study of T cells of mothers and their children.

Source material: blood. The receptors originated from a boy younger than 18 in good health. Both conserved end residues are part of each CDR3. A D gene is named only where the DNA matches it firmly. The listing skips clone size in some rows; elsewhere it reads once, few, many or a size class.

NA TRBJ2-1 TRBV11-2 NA CASSLGGGQQFF TGTGCCAGCAGCTTAGGGGGGGGCCAGCAGTTCTTC
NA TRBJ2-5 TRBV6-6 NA CASTGTGITETQYF TGTGCCAGCACCGGGACCGGTATTACGGAGACCCAGTACTTC
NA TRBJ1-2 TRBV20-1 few CSASREFGYTF TGCAGTGCTAGTAGGGAGTTTGGCTACACCTTC
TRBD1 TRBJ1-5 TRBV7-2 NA CASSLMTGVFNQPQHF TGTGCCAGCAGCTTGATGACAGGGGTTTTTAATCAGCCCCAGCATTTT
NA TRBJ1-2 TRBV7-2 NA CANSLDNYGYTF TGTGCCAACAGCCTTGACAACTATGGCTACACCTTC
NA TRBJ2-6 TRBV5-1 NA CASSPGHRSGANVLTF TGCGCCAGCAGCCCTGGCCATCGCTCTGGGGCCAACGTCCTGACTTTC
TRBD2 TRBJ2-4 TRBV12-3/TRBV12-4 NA CASSLMTSGNIQYF TGTGCCAGCAGTTTAATGACTAGCGGAAACATTCAGTACTTC
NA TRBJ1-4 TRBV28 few CASSLVEGEKLFF TGTGCCAGCAGTTTAGTGGAGGGAGAAAAACTGTTTTTT
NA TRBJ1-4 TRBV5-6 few CASSSEGFATNEKLFF TGTGCCAGCAGCTCGGAGGGATTTGCAACTAATGAAAAACTGTTTTTT
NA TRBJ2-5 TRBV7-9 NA CASSYRTPQETQYF TGTGCCAGCAGCTACCGGACGCCTCAAGAGACCCAGTACTTC
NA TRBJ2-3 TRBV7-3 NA CASSLMGSTDTQYF TGTGCCAGCAGCTTAATGGGAAGCACAGATACGCAGTATTTT
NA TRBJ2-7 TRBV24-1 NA CATSDPRAYEQYF TGTGCCACCAGTGACCCCAGGGCCTACGAGCAGTACTTC
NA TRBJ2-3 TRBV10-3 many CATRSTDTQYF TGTGCCACACGTAGCACAGATACGCAGTATTTT
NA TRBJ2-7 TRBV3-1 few CASSRLGGRYEQYF TGTGCCAGCAGCCGTCTTGGGGGTAGGTACGAGCAGTACTTC
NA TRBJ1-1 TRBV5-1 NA CASKDSLGGTEAFF TGCGCCAGCAAAGATTCTCTGGGGGGCACTGAAGCTTTCTTT
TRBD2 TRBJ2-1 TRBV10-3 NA CAISQTSGGPHEQFF TGTGCCATCAGTCAGACTAGCGGGGGGCCCCATGAGCAGTTCTTC
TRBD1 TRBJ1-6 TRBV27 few CASRDSLSPLHF TGTGCCAGCCGGGACAGCCTCTCACCCCTCCACTTT
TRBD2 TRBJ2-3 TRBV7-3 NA CASSLSRLAGGTDTQYF TGTGCCAGCAGCTTATCCCGACTAGCGGGGGGCACAGATACGCAGTATTTT
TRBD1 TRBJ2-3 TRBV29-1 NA CSVVNRGRDTQYF TGCAGCGTTGTGAACAGGGGACGAGATACGCAGTATTTT
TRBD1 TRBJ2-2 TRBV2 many CARRLTRGRRGELFF TGTGCCAGGAGACTTACAAGGGGGCGAAGGGGGGAGCTGTTTTTT
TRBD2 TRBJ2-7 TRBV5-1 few CASSFFSGGDYEQYF TGCGCCAGCAGCTTTTTTAGCGGGGGAGACTACGAGCAGTACTTC
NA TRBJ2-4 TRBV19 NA CASRGRRLAKNIQYF TGTGCCAGTAGGGGCAGGAGACTAGCCAAAAACATTCAGTACTTC
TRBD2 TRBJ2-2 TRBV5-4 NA CASSLGLAGGANTGELFF TGTGCCAGCAGCCTCGGACTAGCGGGGGGCGCGAACACCGGGGAGCTGTTTTTT
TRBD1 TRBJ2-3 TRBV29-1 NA CSVEGITGGDTQYF TGCAGCGTTGAGGGCATCACAGGGGGCGATACGCAGTATTTT
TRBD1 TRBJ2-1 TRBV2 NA CASSDAGTGNKDEQFF TGTGCCAGCAGTGACGCAGGGACAGGGAATAAGGATGAGCAGTTCTTC
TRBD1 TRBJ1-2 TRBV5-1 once CASSAGGAAYGYTF TGCGCCAGCAGCGCAGGGGGCGCAGCCTATGGCTACACCTTC
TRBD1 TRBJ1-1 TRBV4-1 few CASSQDKTGPMNTEAFF TGCGCCAGCAGCCAAGATAAGACAGGGCCGATGAACACTGAAGCTTTCTTT
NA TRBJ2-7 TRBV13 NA CASSFASYEQYF TGTGCCAGCAGCTTCGCCTCCTACGAGCAGTACTTC
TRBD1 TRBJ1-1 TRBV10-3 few CAIKGTGENTEAFF TGTGCCATCAAGGGGACAGGGGAGAACACTGAAGCTTTCTTT
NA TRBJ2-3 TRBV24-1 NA CATSDPGRSSTDTQYF TGTGCCACCAGTGACCCTGGACGGAGTAGCACAGATACGCAGTATTTT
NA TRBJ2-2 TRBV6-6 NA CASSSMTFPNTGELFF TGTGCCAGCAGTTCTATGACTTTTCCGAACACCGGGGAGCTGTTTTTT
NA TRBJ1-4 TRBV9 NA CASSPESEKLFF TGTGCCAGCAGCCCCGAAAGTGAAAAACTGTTTTTT
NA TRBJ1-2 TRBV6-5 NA CASSYGRFLYGYTF TGTGCCAGCAGCTACGGCAGGTTCCTCTATGGCTACACCTTC
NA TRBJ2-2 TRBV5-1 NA CASPTHSGPNTGELFF TGCGCCAGCCCTACCCACAGTGGGCCGAACACCGGGGAGCTGTTTTTT
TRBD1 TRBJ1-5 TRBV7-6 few CASSLLAHYRDRGDRGIGQPQHF TGTGCCAGCAGCTTATTGGCCCACTACCGGGACAGGGGCGATCGGGGCATTGGTCAGCCCCAGCATTTT
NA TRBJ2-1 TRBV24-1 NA CATSDLPQGSSYNEQFF TGTGCCACCAGTGATCTCCCCCAGGGGAGCTCCTACAATGAGCAGTTCTTC
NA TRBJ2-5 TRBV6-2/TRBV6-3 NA CASSPGLTTQYF TGTGCCAGCAGTCCGGGACTCACGACCCAGTACTTC
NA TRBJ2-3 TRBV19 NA CASSIPTDTQYF TGTGCCAGTAGTATACCCACAGATACGCAGTATTTT
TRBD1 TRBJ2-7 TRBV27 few CAGSRTGSYEQYF TGTGCCGGCAGTCGGACAGGGTCCTACGAGCAGTACTTC
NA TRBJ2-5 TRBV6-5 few CASSYSGATQYF TGTGCCAGCAGTTACTCCGGAGCGACCCAGTACTTC
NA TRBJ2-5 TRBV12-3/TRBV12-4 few CASSPRGGQQETQYF TGTGCCAGCAGCCCTAGGGGGGGACAGCAAGAGACCCAGTACTTC
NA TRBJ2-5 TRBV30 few CAWSVQGGQETQYF TGTGCCTGGAGTGTACAGGGCGGCCAAGAGACCCAGTACTTC
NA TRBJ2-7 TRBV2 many CASGGRLSEQYF TGTGCCAGCGGTGGCCGACTATCCGAGCAGTACTTC
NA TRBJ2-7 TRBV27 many CASSRGAYEQYF TGTGCCAGCAGTCGGGGCGCTTACGAGCAGTACTTC
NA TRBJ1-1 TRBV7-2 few CASSSPGVTEAFF TGTGCCAGCAGCTCGCCAGGGGTGACTGAAGCTTTCTTT
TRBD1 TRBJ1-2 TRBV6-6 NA CASTPGTGRSYGYTF TGTGCCAGCACTCCCGGGACAGGGAGGAGTTATGGCTACACCTTC
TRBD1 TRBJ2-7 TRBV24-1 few CATSDSALTGMYEQYF TGTGCCACCAGTGATAGCGCTCTGACAGGGATGTACGAGCAGTACTTC
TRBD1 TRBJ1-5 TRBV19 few CASSGQGAGQPQHF TGTGCCAGTAGTGGACAGGGGGCAGGTCAGCCCCAGCATTTT
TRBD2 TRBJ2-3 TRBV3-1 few CASSRGLAGGTDTQYF TGTGCCAGCAGTCGCGGACTAGCGGGTGGCACAGATACGCAGTATTTT
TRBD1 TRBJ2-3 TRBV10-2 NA CASSEDRAADTQYF TGCGCCAGCAGTGAGGACAGGGCAGCAGATACGCAGTATTTT
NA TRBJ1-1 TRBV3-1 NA CASSQGAGRTEAFF TGTGCCAGCAGCCAAGGGGCAGGGCGTACTGAAGCTTTCTTT